Each of the 9 T cell receptor beta chains below was sequenced from the same sample in a study of CD4 T cells in relation to SARS-CoV-2 and coronaviruses. Their antigen targets remain unknown. Unexposed donor CD4+ T cells date from about 2011-2018, before the COVID-19 pandemic. CD4+ T cells were isolated from the cells after about ten days of culture. Using immunoSEQ multiplex PCR, the repertoire was profiled, and TCRdb retains in-frame clones only, with some absent. The sample holds tens of thousands of clones, around 73% seen once. The sequenced material came from CD4+ T cells from PBMCs, cultured in vitro. Every receptor here comes from a human donor in good health.

The rearrangement joins TRBV3-1 (or the pseudogene TRBV3-2) to TRBJ2-3; TRBD1 or TRBD2 may be the D gene (5 bases each). CDR3 length equals 16 residues. Trimming shortened V by 0 bases and J by 3 bases, and 13 bases separated the two germline ends. Germline loops: CDR1 LGHDT, CDR2 YNNKEL (reference sequence). CDR3 amino acids: CASSQDLGVGTDTQYF. The CDR3 coding sequence is TGTGCCAGCAGCCAAGATTTGGGGGTTGGGACAGATACGCAGTATTTT.

The rearrangement joins TRBV30 to TRBJ2-3; D is undetermined. The CDR3 totals 15 residues. The V gene lost 0 bases and the J gene lost 4 bases, with 14 bases spanning the gap. The germline V gene encodes CDR1 GTSNPN and CDR2 SVGIG (reference sequence). The CDR3: CAWSVGRMRSDTQYF. The CDR3 bases are TGTGCCTGGAGTGTAGGGCGGATGCGTTCAGATACGCAGTATTTT.

This rearrangement joins TRBV4-2 to TRBJ2-6; D may be TRBD2 (5 bases). Germline CDR1 LGHNA, CDR2 YNFKEQ. The ends were cut back, 4 bases at V and 2 bases at J, with 12 bases in the middle. CDR3 length: 16 amino acids. CDR3 sequence (DNA): TGTGCCAGCAGCCCCGAGCCCGGGACTGGGGCCAACGTCCTGACTTTC. This codes for CASSPEPGTGANVLTF.

On this clone itself: Distinct nucleotide sequences in the sample also encode this CDR3. The rearrangement joins TRBV5-1 to TRBJ1-2; TRBD1 matches 7 bases. CDR1 is SGHRS, CDR2 YFSETQ, per germline. This CDR3 region has 14 residues. With 2 bases clipped from V and 2 bases from J, the junction kept 3 bases outside the gene matches. Here the CDR3 DNA reads TGCGCCAGCAGCTTAACGACAGGGAACTATGGCTACACCTTC. This codes for CASSLTTGNYGYTF.

This clone is a singleton in its sample. The CDR3, as DNA: TGCGCCAGCAGCCAAGAAACGGGGACCCACTGGGAGACCCAGTACTTC. Translated, it gives CASSQETGTHWETQYF. The chain has TRBV4-3 and TRBJ2-5; D is possibly TRBD1 or TRBD2 (5 bases each). Trimming took off 0 bases at V and 5 bases at J, with 16 bases between the two ends. This CDR3 contains 16 residues. Germline V gene data show CDR1 as LGHNA and CDR2 as YSLEER.

The V call is TRBV18, the J call TRBJ1-4; D is unclear. The germline V and J ends were trimmed by 1 base and 0 bases, with 6 bases remaining between them. CDR3 length equals 15 residues. CDR1 is KGHSH and CDR2 is LQKENI in the germline V gene. The CDR3 reads CASSPQGSTNEKLFF. The DNA for the CDR3 is TGTGCCAGCTCACCACAGGGTTCAACTAATGAAAAACTGTTTTTT.

The chain employs TRBV9 and TRBJ2-3; 7 nucleotides match TRBD2. This CDR3 comprises 17 residues. Germline V gene data show CDR1 as SGDLS and CDR2 as YYNGEE. V was clipped by 3 bases and J by 1 base; unmatched bases: 11. The CDR3: CASSARILAGGTDTQYF. The CDR3 DNA follows: TGTGCCAGCAGCGCCCGGATTTTGGCGGGGGGCACAGATACGCAGTATTTT.

This chain uses TRBV2 with TRBJ1-3, with D possibly matching TRBD1 (5 bases). CDR3 size: 12 residues. Trimming removed 7 bases at V and 4 bases at J, with 8 bases between. Looked up from germline, CDR1 is SNHLY and CDR2 is FYNNEI. The CDR3 sequence: CASKAGGNTIYF. The CDR3, as DNA: TGTGCCAGCAAGGCAGGGGGAAACACCATATATTTT.

This sequence joins TRBV2 and TRBJ2-5, with a possible D match to TRBD2 (5 bases). Germline V gene lookup returns CDR1 SNHLY and CDR2 FYNNEI. This CDR3 spans 12 amino acids. V was clipped by 8 bases and J by 5 bases, with 12 bases between them. This chain's CDR3 is CASGRGKETQYF. CDR3 in DNA: TGTGCCAGCGGCCGGGGTAAGGAGACCCAGTACTTC.